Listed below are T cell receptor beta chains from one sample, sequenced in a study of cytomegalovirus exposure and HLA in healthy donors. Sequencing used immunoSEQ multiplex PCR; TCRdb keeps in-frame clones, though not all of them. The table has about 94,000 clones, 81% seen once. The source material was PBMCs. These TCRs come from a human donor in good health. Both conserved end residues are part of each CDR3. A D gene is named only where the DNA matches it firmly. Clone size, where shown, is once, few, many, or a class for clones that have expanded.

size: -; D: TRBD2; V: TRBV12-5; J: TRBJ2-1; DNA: TGTGCTAGTGGTTTAGGACTAGCGGCCTACAATGAGCAGTTCTTC; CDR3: CASGLGLAAYNEQFF
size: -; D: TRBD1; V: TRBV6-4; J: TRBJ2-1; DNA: TGTGCCAGCAGTGCCTGGACAGGGAGAGACAATGAGCAGTTCTTC; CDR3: CASSAWTGRDNEQFF
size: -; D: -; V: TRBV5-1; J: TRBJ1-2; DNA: TGCGCCAGCAGCCCCCGGGACACCGCCTATGGCTACACCTTC; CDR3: CASSPRDTAYGYTF
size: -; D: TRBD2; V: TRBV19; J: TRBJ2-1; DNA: TGTGCCAGTAGTAAGACTAGCGGGGGGGTCTATGAGCAGTTCTTC; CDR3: CASSKTSGGVYEQFF
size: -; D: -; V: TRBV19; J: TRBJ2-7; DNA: TGTGCCAGTAGTAGCGGGCCCTACGAGCAGTACTTC; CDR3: CASSSGPYEQYF
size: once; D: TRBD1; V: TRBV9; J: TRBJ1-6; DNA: TGTGCCAGCAGCGTAGGGGGGGACAGGGCTTTACCCCTCCACTTT; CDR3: CASSVGGDRALPLHF
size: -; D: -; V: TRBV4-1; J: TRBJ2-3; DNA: TGCGCCAGCAGCCTCTCAGGGACAGATACGCAGTATTTT; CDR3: CASSLSGTDTQYF
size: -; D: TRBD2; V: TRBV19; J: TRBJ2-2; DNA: TGTGCCAGTTTAGCGGGGCAGGGCACCGGGGAGCTGTTTTTT; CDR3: CASLAGQGTGELFF
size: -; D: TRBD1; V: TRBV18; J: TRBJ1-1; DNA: TGTGCCAGCTCATCAGGACAGGGTCTGAACACTGAAGCTTTCTTT; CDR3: CASSSGQGLNTEAFF
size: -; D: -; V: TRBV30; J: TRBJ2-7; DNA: TGTGCCTGCAACTGGGACAATGAGCAGTACTTC; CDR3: CACNWDNEQYF
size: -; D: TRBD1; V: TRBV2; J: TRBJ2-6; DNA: TGTGCCAACTCGCCGAGACAGGGGTCCCCTGGGGCCAACGTCCTGACTTTC; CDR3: CANSPRQGSPGANVLTF
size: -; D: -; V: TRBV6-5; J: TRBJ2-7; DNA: TGTGCCAGCAGTTCCACCGGGACTGGAAACTACGAGCAGTACTTC; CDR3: CASSSTGTGNYEQYF
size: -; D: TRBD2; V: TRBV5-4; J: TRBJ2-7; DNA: TGTGCCAGCAGCTTGGGGTTGGGGCGGGGGAACTACGAGCAGTACTTC; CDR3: CASSLGLGRGNYEQYF
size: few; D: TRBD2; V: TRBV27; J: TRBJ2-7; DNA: TGTGCCAGCAGTTCGAGCCCCGGGACTAGCGGCCTTGCGCAGTACTTC; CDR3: CASSSSPGTSGLAQYF
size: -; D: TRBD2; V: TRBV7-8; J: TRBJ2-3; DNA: TGTGCCAGCAGCTTAGGGGCAGCGGGGGGCCTAGATACGCAGTATTTT; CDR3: CASSLGAAGGLDTQYF
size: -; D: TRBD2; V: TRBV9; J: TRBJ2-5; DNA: TGTGCCAGCAGCGTAGCGGGAGGGGTTCAAGAGACCCAGTACTTC; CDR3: CASSVAGGVQETQYF
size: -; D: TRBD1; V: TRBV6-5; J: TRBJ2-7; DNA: TGTGCCAGCAGCCTGGACAGGGTGCGTAACGAGCAGTACTTC; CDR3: CASSLDRVRNEQYF
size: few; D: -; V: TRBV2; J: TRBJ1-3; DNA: TGTGCCAGCAGCGCAGACAGGGGAAACACCATATATTTT; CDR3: CASSADRGNTIYF
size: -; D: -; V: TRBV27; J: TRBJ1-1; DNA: TGTGCCAGCAGGGACTCGGGGATCAACACTGAAGCTTTCTTT; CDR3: CASRDSGINTEAFF
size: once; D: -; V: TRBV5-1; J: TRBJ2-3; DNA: TGCGCCAGCTGCGACGACAACCCGAGCACAGATACGCAGTATTTT; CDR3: CASCDDNPSTDTQYF
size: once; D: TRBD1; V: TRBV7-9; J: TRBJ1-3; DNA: TGTGCCAGCAGCCAGGGACAGAGCTCTGGAAACACCATATATTTT; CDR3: CASSQGQSSGNTIYF
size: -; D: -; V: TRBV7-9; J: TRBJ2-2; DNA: TGTGCCCCCGGGACACAGAACACCGGGGAGCTGTTTTTT; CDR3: CAPGTQNTGELFF
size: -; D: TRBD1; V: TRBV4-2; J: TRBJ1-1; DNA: TGTGCCAGCAGCCTCCCAGGGGGCAGGGTCACTGAAGCTTTCTTT; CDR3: CASSLPGGRVTEAFF
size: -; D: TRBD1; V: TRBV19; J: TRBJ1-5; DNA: TGTGCCAGTAGTATTGAGGACAGGGTCCGCAATCAGCCCCAGCATTTT; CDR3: CASSIEDRVRNQPQHF
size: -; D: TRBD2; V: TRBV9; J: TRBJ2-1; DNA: TGTGCCAGCAGCGCCCCCGGGCGAGCGGGAGACAATGAGCAGTTCTTC; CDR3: CASSAPGRAGDNEQFF
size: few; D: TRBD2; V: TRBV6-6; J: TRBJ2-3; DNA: TGTGCCACCGGACTAGCGGGAGTGACAGATACGCAGTATTTT; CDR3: CATGLAGVTDTQYF
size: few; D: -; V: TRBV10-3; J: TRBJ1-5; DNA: TGTGCCATCAGTGAGCTAGGTCAGCCCCAGCATTTT; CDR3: CAISELGQPQHF
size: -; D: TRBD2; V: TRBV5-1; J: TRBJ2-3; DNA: TGCGCCAGCAGCTTGTTGGCGGGAGGGCCTTCAGATACGCAGTATTTT; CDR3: CASSLLAGGPSDTQYF
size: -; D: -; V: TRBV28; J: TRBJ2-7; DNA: TGTGCCAGCAGTTCAGGACAGTACTACGAGCAGTACTTC; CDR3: CASSSGQYYEQYF
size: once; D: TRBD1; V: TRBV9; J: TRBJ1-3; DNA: TGTGCCAGCAGCGCTTACCAGGGGGCTGGAAACACCATATATTTT; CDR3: CASSAYQGAGNTIYF
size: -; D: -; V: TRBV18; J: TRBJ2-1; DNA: TGTGCCAGCTCACCAACGGGGAATGAGCAGTTCTTC; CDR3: CASSPTGNEQFF
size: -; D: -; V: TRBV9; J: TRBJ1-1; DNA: TGTGCCAGCAGCCGAGATGACAGGCTTGAAGCTTTCTTT; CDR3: CASSRDDRLEAFF
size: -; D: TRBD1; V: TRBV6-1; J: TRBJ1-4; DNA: TGTGCCAGCAGTGACAGACAGGGTAATGAAAAACTGTTTTTT; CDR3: CASSDRQGNEKLFF
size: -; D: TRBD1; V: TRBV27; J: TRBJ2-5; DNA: TGTGCCAGCAGTTCTCCCGACAGGGCCCTCCAAGAGACCCAGTACTTC; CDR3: CASSSPDRALQETQYF
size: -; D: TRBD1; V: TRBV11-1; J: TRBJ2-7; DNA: TGTGCCAGCAGCCGAGACAGGGGAATTTTCGAGCAGTACTTC; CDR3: CASSRDRGIFEQYF
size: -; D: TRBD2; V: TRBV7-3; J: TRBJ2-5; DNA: TGTGCCAGCAGCTTATTGGCTAGCGGGACTGAGACCCAGTACTTC; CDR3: CASSLLASGTETQYF
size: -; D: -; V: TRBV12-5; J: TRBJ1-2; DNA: TGTGCTAGTGGTTTGACCGGTACGGGCTACACCTTC; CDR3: CASGLTGTGYTF
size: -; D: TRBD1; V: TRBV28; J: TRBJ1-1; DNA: TGTGCCAGCAGTGATAGGGGGCTGCAATGGGCGAACACTGAAGCTTTCTTT; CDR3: CASSDRGLQWANTEAFF
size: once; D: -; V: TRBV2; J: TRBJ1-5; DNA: TGTGCCAGCAGTGAAGCGCTTCCCCGGACGGGGAATCAGCCCCAGCATTTT; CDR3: CASSEALPRTGNQPQHF
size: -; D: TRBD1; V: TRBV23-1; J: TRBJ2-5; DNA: TGCGCCAGCAGTCAATCGAGACAGGGGCAGGGAGAGACCCAGTACTTC; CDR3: CASSQSRQGQGETQYF
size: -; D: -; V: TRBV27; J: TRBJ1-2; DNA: TGTGCCAGCAGTTTTGGGCAGGGGTCCCTCTATGGCTACACCTTC; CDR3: CASSFGQGSLYGYTF
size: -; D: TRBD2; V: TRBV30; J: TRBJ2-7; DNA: TGTGCCTGGAGTGTAAGGGAGCGGGAGGGCCGGGAGAACGAGCAGTACTTC; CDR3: CAWSVREREGRENEQYF
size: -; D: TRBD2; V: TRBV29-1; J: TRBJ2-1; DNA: TGCAGCGTTGAAGGGGAAGCGGGGTCGGTTAGCTCCTACAATGAGCAGTTCTTC; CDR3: CSVEGEAGSVSSYNEQFF
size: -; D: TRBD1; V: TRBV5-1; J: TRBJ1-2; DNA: TGCGCCAGCAGCTTCGGGACAGGGCGTGTTGAGACGGAGGCTAACTATGGCTACACCTTC; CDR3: CASSFGTGRVETEANYGYTF
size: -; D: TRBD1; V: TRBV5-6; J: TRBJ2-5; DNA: TGTGCCAGCAGCGGACAGGGTGAGACCCAGTACTTC; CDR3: CASSGQGETQYF
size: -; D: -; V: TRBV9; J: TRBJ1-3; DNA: TGTGCCAGCAGCGTACAGGACTCTGGCTCTGGAAACACCATATATTTT; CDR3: CASSVQDSGSGNTIYF
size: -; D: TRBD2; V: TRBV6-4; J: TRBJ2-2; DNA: TGTGCCAGGCAGGGACTAGCGTGGCCCGGGGAGCTGTTTTTT; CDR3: CARQGLAWPGELFF
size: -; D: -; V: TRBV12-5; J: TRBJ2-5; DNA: TGTGCTAGTGGTTTGACGGGTCGGTTCGGGACCCAGTACTTC; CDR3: CASGLTGRFGTQYF
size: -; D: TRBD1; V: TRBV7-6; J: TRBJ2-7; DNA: TGTGCCAGCAGCTCCGGGACAGGACCGACCTACGAGCAGTACTTC; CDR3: CASSSGTGPTYEQYF
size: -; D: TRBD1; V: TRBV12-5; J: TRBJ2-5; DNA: TGTGCTAGTGGTTATGGATTGGGACAGGGGGTTAGAGAGACCCAGTACTTC; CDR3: CASGYGLGQGVRETQYF